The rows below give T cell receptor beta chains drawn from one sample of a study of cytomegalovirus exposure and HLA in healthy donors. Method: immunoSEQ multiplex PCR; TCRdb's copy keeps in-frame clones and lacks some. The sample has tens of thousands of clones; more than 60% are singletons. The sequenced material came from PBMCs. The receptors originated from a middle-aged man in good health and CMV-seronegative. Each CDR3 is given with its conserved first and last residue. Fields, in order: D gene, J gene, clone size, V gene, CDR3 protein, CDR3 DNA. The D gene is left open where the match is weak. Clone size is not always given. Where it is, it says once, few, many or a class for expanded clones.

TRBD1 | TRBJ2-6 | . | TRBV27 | CASTRRTGGIPSSGANVLTF | TGTGCCAGCACCCGACGAACAGGGGGCATACCAAGCTCTGGGGCCAACGTCCTGACTTTC
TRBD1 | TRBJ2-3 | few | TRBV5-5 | CASSQRTGGLDTQYF | TGTGCCAGCAGCCAGAGGACAGGGGGCCTGGATACGCAGTATTTT
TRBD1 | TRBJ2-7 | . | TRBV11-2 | CASSPDRGDEQYF | TGTGCCAGCAGCCCGGACAGGGGCGACGAGCAGTACTTC
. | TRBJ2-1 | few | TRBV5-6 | CASSDSGNEQFF | TGTGCCAGCAGCGATAGCGGCAATGAGCAGTTCTTC
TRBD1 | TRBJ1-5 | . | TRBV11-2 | CASSETGGEGQPQHF | TGTGCCAGCAGCGAGACAGGGGGAGAAGGGCAGCCCCAGCATTTT
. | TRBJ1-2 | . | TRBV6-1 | CASSSGYGYTF | TGTGCCAGCTCCTCAGGGTATGGCTACACCTTC
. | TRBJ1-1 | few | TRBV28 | CASSLYRNGEAFF | TGTGCCAGCAGCCTGTATCGAAACGGTGAAGCTTTCTTT
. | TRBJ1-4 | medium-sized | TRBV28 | CASSLWSLRGLNEKLFF | TGTGCCAGCAGTCTTTGGAGTTTACGGGGTCTTAATGAAAAACTGTTTTTT
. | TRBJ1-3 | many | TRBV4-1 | CASSQVGLTGFSGNTIYF | TGCGCCAGCAGCCAAGTGGGACTAACAGGGTTCTCTGGAAACACCATATATTTT
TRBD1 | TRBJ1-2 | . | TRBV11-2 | CASSLATGGHGYTF | TGTGCCAGCAGCTTAGCGACAGGGGGCCATGGCTACACCTTC
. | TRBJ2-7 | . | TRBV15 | CATSRESGYEQYF | TGTGCCACCAGCAGAGAATCGGGCTACGAGCAGTACTTC
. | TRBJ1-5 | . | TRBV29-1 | CSVGVGGNNQPQHF | TGCAGCGTTGGTGTGGGAGGGAATAATCAGCCCCAGCATTTT
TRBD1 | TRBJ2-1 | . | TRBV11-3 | CASKTGGWDNEQFF | TGTGCCAGCAAGACAGGGGGCTGGGACAATGAGCAGTTCTTC
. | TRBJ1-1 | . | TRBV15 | CATSRDVVSGEAFF | TGTGCCACCAGCAGAGATGTAGTCTCCGGTGAAGCTTTCTTT
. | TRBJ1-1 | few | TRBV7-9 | CASTPRVFHTEAFF | TGTGCCAGCACCCCCAGGGTTTTTCACACTGAAGCTTTCTTT
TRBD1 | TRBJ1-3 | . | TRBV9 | CASSPPFNRGRNTIYF | TGTGCCAGCAGCCCACCTTTCAACAGGGGCAGGAACACCATATATTTT
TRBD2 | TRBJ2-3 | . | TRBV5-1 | CASRLAGLNTQYF | TGCGCCAGCAGACTAGCGGGACTAAATACGCAGTATTTT
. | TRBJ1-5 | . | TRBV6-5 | CASSSQNDQPQHF | TGTGCCAGCAGCTCCCAGAATGATCAGCCCCAGCATTTT
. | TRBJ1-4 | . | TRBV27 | CASSLSLGATNEKLFF | TGTGCCAGCAGTTTATCCTTAGGGGCAACTAATGAAAAACTGTTTTTT
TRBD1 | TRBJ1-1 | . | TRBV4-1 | CASSLGQGARNTEAFF | TGCGCCAGCAGCCTGGGGCAGGGGGCAAGGAACACTGAAGCTTTCTTT
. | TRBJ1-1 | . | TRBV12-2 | CASRLSDRADTEAFF | TGTGCAAGTCGCTTAAGCGACAGGGCAGATACTGAAGCTTTCTTT
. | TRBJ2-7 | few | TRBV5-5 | CASRQEDLREQYF | TGTGCCAGCCGCCAGGAGGACCTGAGAGAGCAGTACTTC
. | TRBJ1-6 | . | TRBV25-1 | CASSETGRGSYNSPLHF | TGTGCCAGCAGTGAAACTGGGCGTGGTTCCTATAATTCACCCCTCCACTTT
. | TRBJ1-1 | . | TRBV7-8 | CASSLAGPGTEAFF | TGTGCCAGCAGCTTAGCGGGGCCGGGCACTGAAGCTTTCTTT
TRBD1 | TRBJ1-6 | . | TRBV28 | CASSYDRGRSPLHF | TGTGCCAGCAGTTACGACAGGGGTAGGTCACCCCTCCACTTT